Presented here are 25 T cell receptor beta chains from one specimen sequenced in a study of blood T cell repertoires in COVID-19. Libraries were prepared by immunoSEQ multiplex PCR; TCRdb keeps only in-frame clonotypes and omits some of them. Here the sample spans a few hundred thousand clones, 85% to 90% being singletons. The sample comprised peripheral blood. The receptors were gathered from a woman aged 40 to 50 who had recovered from COVID-19.

The chain is built from TRBV5-1 and TRBJ1-1; possible D gene TRBD1, 5 bases. V was pared by 1 base and J by 0 bases, with 7 bases between. CDR3 size: 14 residues. Looked up from germline, CDR1 is SGHRS and CDR2 is YFSETQ. CDR3: CASSLTGMNTEAFF. For the CDR3, the DNA is TGCGCCAGCAGCTTGACAGGCATGAACACTGAAGCTTTCTTT.

The chain uses TRBV4-1 and TRBJ2-2; no clear D. Looked up from germline, CDR1 is MGHRA and CDR2 is YSYEKL. The CDR3 has 14 amino acids. The V and J ends lost 5 bases and 8 bases respectively, with 15 bases between them. The CDR3 protein is CASSRVSRSGELFF. DNA for the CDR3: TGCGCCAGCAGCAGAGTATCCAGGTCGGGGGAGCTGTTTTTT.

The chain joins TRBV30 to TRBJ2-3; D call uncertain. The length of the CDR3 is 13 residues. Trimming left V 2 bases short and J 2 bases short, with 8 bases between. CDR1 and CDR2 from the germline V gene are GTSNPN and SVGIG (reference sequence). The CDR3: CAWSKEYTDTQYF. CDR3 bases: TGTGCCTGGAGTAAGGAGTACACAGATACGCAGTATTTT.

The gene calls are TRBV19 and TRBJ2-4; a possible D gene is TRBD1 (7 bases). The CDR3 runs to 16 residues. The germline V and J ends were trimmed by 6 bases and 0 bases, with 15 bases remaining between them. The germline gives CDR1 LNHDA, CDR2 SQIVND (reference sequence). In nucleotides, the CDR3 is TGTGCCAGTAGGGAGACAGGGAGGTTAGCCAAAAACATTCAGTACTTC. Its protein is CASRETGRLAKNIQYF.

This clone appeared a few times. The V call is TRBV4-3, the J call TRBJ2-2, with 12 bases fitting TRBD1. After removal of 0 bases from V and 4 bases from J, the junction contained 3 bases not matched to a gene. This CDR3 is built from 17 residues. Germline loops: CDR1 LGHNA, CDR2 YSLEER. This CDR3 is CASSQDGTGGPTGELFF. As DNA, the CDR3 is TGCGCCAGCAGCCAAGACGGGACAGGGGGCCCCACCGGGGAGCTGTTTTTT.

The chain carries TRBV11-3 and TRBJ2-7; TRBD2 matches 7 bases. The CDR3 runs 13 residues. CDR1 and CDR2 (germline): SGHNT, YENEEA. V lost 5 bases, J lost 3 bases, and 4 bases stayed unmatched. CDR3: CASSLLAGYEQYV. The CDR3 nucleotides read TGTGCCAGCAGCCTATTAGCGGGCTACGAGCAGTACGTC.

The V and J genes are TRBV6-5 and TRBJ2-1, with 12 positions matching TRBD2. V trimming: 5 bases; J trimming: 4 bases; junction bases outside the gene matches: 0. Germline V gene lookup returns CDR1 MNHEY and CDR2 SVGAGI. This CDR3 spans 14 amino acids. The CDR3, as DNA: TGTGCCAGCAGTACTAGCGGGGGGTACAATGAGCAGTTCTTC. Protein: CASSTSGGYNEQFF.

This clone was observed once. This rearrangement joins TRBV7-7 to TRBJ2-2; 9 bases align to TRBD2. The germline V gene encodes CDR1 SSHAT and CDR2 FNYEAQ (reference sequence). V dropped 0 bases and J dropped 2; count of bases not matched to a gene: 4. The CDR3 extends over 17 amino acids. The CDR3 nucleotides are TGTGCCAGCAGCTTAGCGCTAGCGGGATTAAACACCGGGGAGCTGTTTTTT. This codes for CASSLALAGLNTGELFF.

This clone was seen just once. CDR3 protein: CASSTGGDYGYTF. The CDR3 coding sequence is TGTGCCAGCAGCACAGGGGGTGACTATGGCTACACCTTC. The chain has TRBV7-2 and TRBJ1-2; 8 nucleotides line up with TRBD1. CDR1 is SGHTA and CDR2 is FQGNSA in the germline V gene. This CDR3 has 13 amino acids. Germline trimming cut 5 bases from V and 3 bases from J; bases unmatched to any gene: 2.

The chain uses TRBV6-5 and TRBJ2-1, with 12 nucleotides matching TRBD2. The germline V gene has CDR1 MNHEY and CDR2 SVGAGI. Trimming cost V 5 bases and J 7 bases; bases outside gene matches: 3. The CDR3 covers 14 residues. The CDR3 coding sequence is TGTGCCAGCAGTCTAGCGGGGGGGCGGAATGAGCAGTTCTTC. Residues: CASSLAGGRNEQFF.

The J gene is TRBJ2-5, the V gene TRBV9; TRBD2 matches at 7 bases. V gave up 3 bases and J gave up 2 bases; unmatched junction bases: 1. The CDR3 consists of 13 residues. Germline CDR1 and CDR2: SGDLS and YYNGEE. The CDR3: CASSASGQETQYF. The DNA of the CDR3 is TGTGCCAGCAGCGCTAGCGGACAAGAGACCCAGTACTTC.

This chain links TRBV6-6 with TRBJ2-7; D uncertain. Germline CDR1 MNHNY, CDR2 SVGAGI (reference sequence). Trimming pared 6 bases from V and 6 bases from J, leaving 12 bases between. This CDR3 spans 12 amino acids. This chain's CDR3 is CASSQLGPEQYF. The CDR3, as DNA: TGTGCCAGCAGCCAATTGGGCCCCGAGCAGTACTTC.

The chain joins TRBV18 to TRBJ1-2; TRBD1 might be the D (5 bases). V lost 4 bases and J 5 bases, leaving 11 bases between the germline ends. There are 13 residues in the CDR3. Germline-derived CDR1 and CDR2 are KGHSH and LQKENI. The CDR3 region has the DNA TGTGCCAGCTCACTGGGGCGCGAGTATGGCTACACCTTC. This encodes CASSLGREYGYTF.

The rearrangement joins TRBV6-5 to TRBJ1-1, with D tentatively TRBD1 (6 bases). There are 15 residues in the CDR3. CDR1 is MNHEY and CDR2 is SVGAGI in the germline V gene. V lost 8 bases, J lost 5 bases, and 21 bases lay in between. The CDR3 is CASSVLIQGETEAFF. DNA of the CDR3: TGTGCCAGCTCCGTCCTGATACAGGGTGAGACTGAAGCTTTCTTT.

The rearrangement joins TRBV20-1 to TRBJ1-2, with a weak D call TRBD1 (6 bases). The CDR3 length is 12 residues. Trimming removed 8 bases at V and 4 bases at J, with 14 bases between. Germline CDR1 reads DFQATT; CDR2 reads SNEGSKA (reference sequence). The CDR3 here is CSPSGGGYGYTF. CDR3 nucleotides: TGCAGTCCAAGTGGAGGGGGCTATGGCTACACCTTC.

The V call is TRBV10-3, the J call TRBJ1-3; a weak D match, TRBD1 (5 bases). Per the germline V gene, CDR1 is ENHRY and CDR2 is SYGVKD. This CDR3 has 12 residues. V gave up 10 bases and J gave up 8 bases, with 15 bases separating them. This CDR3 is CATHSGGYTIYF. DNA of the CDR3: TGTGCCACACATTCGGGGGGGTACACCATATATTTT.

The genes are TRBV3-1 (or the pseudogene TRBV3-2) and TRBJ2-7, with D possibly being TRBD2 (6 bases). Trimming removed 0 bases from V and 0 bases from J, with 24 bases in between. Germline CDR1 LGHDT, CDR2 YNNKEL (reference sequence). The CDR3 extends over 20 amino acids. Here the CDR3 reads CASSQEDSPARDWSSYEQYV. CDR3 nucleotides: TGTGCCAGCAGCCAAGAAGACTCCCCAGCCCGGGACTGGAGCTCCTACGAGCAGTACGTC.

This chain connects TRBV6-2 or TRBV6-3 to TRBJ1-1; D not resolved. Germline lookup yields CDR1 MNHEY and CDR2 SVGEGT. The CDR3 runs 14 residues. Deletions cut 4 bases from V and 1 base from J, with 10 bases between. CDR3 in amino acids: CASSLSGRNTEAFF. CDR3 in DNA: TGTGCCAGCAGTTTGAGCGGGAGGAACACTGAAGCTTTCTTT.

This sequence joins TRBV18 and TRBJ2-1; a possible D gene is TRBD1 (5 bases). V lost 8 bases and J 5 bases, leaving 19 bases between the germline ends. Per the germline V gene, CDR1 is KGHSH and CDR2 is LQKENI. The CDR3 contains 15 residues. The CDR3 DNA follows: TGTGCCAGCACCGCCCAGGGCCTCGACAACAATGAGCAGTTCTTC. Amino acids: CASTAQGLDNNEQFF.

The J gene is TRBJ1-1, the V gene TRBV27; 8 bases map to TRBD1. Germline trimming cut 5 bases from V and 4 bases from J; bases unmatched to any gene: 15. Germline CDR1 reads MNHEY; CDR2 reads SMNVEV (reference sequence). The CDR3 runs 17 residues. The CDR3 loop reads CASSRETGATEGTEAFF. CDR3 nucleotides: TGTGCCAGCAGTCGAGAGACAGGGGCAACTGAGGGCACTGAAGCTTTCTTT.

The chain has TRBV27 and TRBJ2-2; D is uncertain. V lost 3 bases and J lost 6, with 11 bases in between. Germline CDR1 and CDR2: MNHEY and SMNVEV (reference sequence). The CDR3 spans 14 residues. Here the CDR3 reads CASSLSRLPGELFF. Written as DNA, the CDR3 is TGTGCCAGCAGTTTGTCCAGGTTGCCCGGGGAGCTGTTTTTT.

This clone was seen a few times. CDR3 in amino acids: CASSGRPEQYF. CDR3 bases: TGTGCCAGCAGCGGGAGGCCCGAGCAGTACTTC. V and J are TRBV11-3 and TRBJ2-7, with D perhaps matching TRBD2 (6 bases). V lost 5 bases, J lost 6 bases, and 8 bases lay in between. Germline V gene data show CDR1 as SGHNT and CDR2 as YENEEA. This CDR3 comprises 11 residues.

The chain is built from TRBV27 and TRBJ2-5; 9 bases map to TRBD1. This CDR3 has 13 residues. CDR1 MNHEY and CDR2 SMNVEV come from the germline V gene (reference sequence). V dropped 6 bases and J dropped 4; count of bases not matched to a gene: 3. CDR3 DNA: TGTGCCAGCAGGCGACAGGGGGGAGAGACCCAGTACTTC. Translated, it gives CASRRQGGETQYF.

V gene TRBV12-5 combines with J gene TRBJ1-4, with 7 bases fitting TRBD1. Germline CDR1 is LGHNT and CDR2 is FRNRAP. The length of the CDR3 is 14 residues. J lost 3 bases, V lost 9 bases, and 7 bases had no gene match. Here the CDR3 reads CASNRQGPNEKLFF. CDR3 bases: TGTGCTAGCAACCGACAGGGTCCTAATGAAAAACTGTTTTTT.

CDR3 sequence: CASSQLGLNIQYF. The CDR3 DNA is TGCGCCAGCAGCCAATTGGGACTCAACATTCAGTACTTC. V gene TRBV4-1 combines with J gene TRBJ2-4; D possibly corresponds to TRBD2 (6 bases). CDR1 is MGHRA and CDR2 is YSYEKL in the germline V gene. Trimming removed 2 bases at V and 7 bases at J, with 9 bases between. CDR3 length: 13 residues.